This T cell receptor (beta chain) derives from a study of radiotherapy plus CTLA-4 blockade in lung cancer. Background on the study: Patients showed objective responses in under 20% of cases, and disease control was achieved by under 40%. Overall study findings and caveats: After treatment with radiotherapy plus ipilimumab, TCR clones that came from the tumor expanded in blood. In blood, early T cell clone dynamics reportedly predicted response best, together with interferon-beta.

The CDR3 covers 18 residues. The J segment lost 5 bases and the V segment lost 5 bases, leaving 20 bases of the junction unmatched. Germline loops: CDR1 MNHEY, CDR2 SMNVEV (reference sequence). TCRdb's table, derived via immunoSEQ multiplex PCR, lists solely in-frame clones and lacks some. The table has 30,000 or so clones, approximately 78% seen once. Treatment of patients with chemo-refractory metastatic non-small-cell lung cancer consisted of focal radiation plus CTLA-4 blockade with ipilimumab. Concerning this clone: Antigen unknown.

This TCR derives from a human donor with non-small cell lung cancer who had stable disease on radiotherapy plus ipilimumab. The J gene is TRBJ2-5, the V gene TRBV27, with 7 nucleotides matching TRBD1. This specimen consisted of peripheral blood, obtained from a patient treated with radiotherapy plus ipilimumab. The CDR3 region is CASSPRLEGTAFRETQYF. The CDR3 DNA sequence: TGTGCCAGCAGTCCGAGACTTGAAGGGACAGCTTTCCGTGAGACCCAGTACTTC.